The rows below give T cell receptor beta chains drawn from one sample of a study of T cell responses to AZD1222 COVID-19 vaccine. Repertoires were generated with immunoSEQ multiplex PCR, while TCRdb's copy carries only in-frame clones and drops some. Among 120,000 or so clones, approximately 88% were seen once, and the ten largest hold under 9%. Here the sequenced sample was peripheral blood, taken on day 0 of AZD1222 vaccination. Source of these receptors: an adult in good health. CDR3s include the opening cysteine and the closing phenylalanine or tryptophan. The D gene is left open where the match is weak. Where a row states a size, it is once, few, many or the class of an expanded clone; other rows omit it.

CDR3nt	CDR3aa	abundance	d_gene	v_gene	j_gene
TGTGCCTGGAGTGAGACAGGGGGCGGTCAGCCCCAGCATTTT	CAWSETGGGQPQHF	-	TRBD1	TRBV30	TRBJ1-5
TGTGCCAGCAGTCGACAATACAATGAGCAGTTCTTC	CASSRQYNEQFF	once	-	TRBV6-5	TRBJ2-1
TGCGCCAGCAGGCAGGCTACTAGCACAGATACGCAGTATTTT	CASRQATSTDTQYF	-	-	TRBV5-1	TRBJ2-3
TGCGCCAGCAGCAGTTTAGGACAAAACACCGGGGAGCTGTTTTTT	CASSSLGQNTGELFF	few	-	TRBV5-1	TRBJ2-2
TGCGCCAGCAGCTTGGGGGGCACCTCCTACGAGCAGTACTTC	CASSLGGTSYEQYF	once	-	TRBV5-1	TRBJ2-7
TGTGCCAGTAGCAGGACTAGCGGGGGGGCCGTAGATACGCAGTATTTT	CASSRTSGGAVDTQYF	-	TRBD2	TRBV19	TRBJ2-3
TGTGCCAGCAGCCCGCGGGGGCGGGAGTCCTACGAGCAGTACTTC	CASSPRGRESYEQYF	-	-	TRBV5-8	TRBJ2-7
TGCAGCGTTGTAATGGACGTCTGGGGGCGGAATGAGCAGTTCTTC	CSVVMDVWGRNEQFF	-	-	TRBV29-1	TRBJ2-1
TGTGCCACCAGCCTCCGGGGGATCGAGCAGTACTTC	CATSLRGIEQYF	-	-	TRBV15	TRBJ2-7
TGTGCCAGCAGGGGGAATACAGGGGCAACGGGGTCACCCCTCCACTTT	CASRGNTGATGSPLHF	-	TRBD1	TRBV6-4	TRBJ1-6
TGTGCCAGCAGTTTATGGTCTCCCTTGAACACTGAAGCTTTCTTT	CASSLWSPLNTEAFF	-	-	TRBV28	TRBJ1-1
TGTGCCAGCAGCTTAGCTTCCCCCGGGACGGTTACCTACGAGCAGTACTTC	CASSLASPGTVTYEQYF	-	-	TRBV7-9	TRBJ2-7
TGTGCCAGCCGGTACACAGGGGAGGGCGAAAAACTGTTTTTT	CASRYTGEGEKLFF	few	TRBD1	TRBV19	TRBJ1-4
TGTGCCACCAGCAAGGGAGGAGGCACCTCGACATCGAGCGATGGCTACACCTTC	CATSKGGGTSTSSDGYTF	-	-	TRBV15	TRBJ1-2
TGTGCCAGCAGCCAATCCGCCGGGACGACTGGAAACACCATATATTTT	CASSQSAGTTGNTIYF	once	-	TRBV3-1/TRBV3-2	TRBJ1-3
TGTGCCAGCAGTCGCCCCGGGACAGGGACTAATTCACCCCTCCACTTT	CASSRPGTGTNSPLHF	-	TRBD1	TRBV6-2/TRBV6-3	TRBJ1-6
TGTGCCAGCAGTGGTGGCAGCTCCTATAATTCACCCCTCCACTTT	CASSGGSSYNSPLHF	-	-	TRBV6-6	TRBJ1-6
TGCGCCAGCAGTCAATCGGCCTACCAATGCGGTGGCTACACCTTC	CASSQSAYQCGGYTF	-	-	TRBV23-1	TRBJ1-2
TGTGCCAGCAGCTTGGGTTGGAGGGCCAATCAGCCCCAGCATTTT	CASSLGWRANQPQHF	once	-	TRBV5-8	TRBJ1-5
TGTGCCAGCAGCCAAGGAGGAGGGGGCGCAGATACGCAGTATTTT	CASSQGGGGADTQYF	-	-	TRBV3-1/TRBV3-2	TRBJ2-3
TGCGCCAGCAGCGCCGGACTAGCGGGAGCTCAAGAGACCCAGTACTTC	CASSAGLAGAQETQYF	-	TRBD2	TRBV5-1	TRBJ2-5
TGTGCCTGGAGGAGGGACAGCTCCTACGAGCAGTACTTC	CAWRRDSSYEQYF	-	TRBD1	TRBV30	TRBJ2-7
TGTGCCAGCAGTGAAGGTATGGGCCAGCCCCAGCATTTT	CASSEGMGQPQHF	few	-	TRBV6-1	TRBJ1-5
TGTGCCAGCAGGCAGGGGGCCCAAGAGACCCAGTACTTC	CASRQGAQETQYF	-	TRBD1	TRBV7-9	TRBJ2-5
TGTGCCTGGAGTGTATATTGGGGAGGCGAGCAGTACTTC	CAWSVYWGGEQYF	-	-	TRBV30	TRBJ2-7
TGTGCCAGCAGCTTAGCGGGAGCGGCTACCTACGAGCAGTACTTC	CASSLAGAATYEQYF	-	TRBD2	TRBV3-1/TRBV3-2	TRBJ2-7
TGTGCCAGCGCGCTAGAGACCCAGTACTTC	CASALETQYF	-	-	TRBV6-5	TRBJ2-5
TGTGCCAGCAGTCGCTTTTCCGGACAGGTTTCCGATATAGGTGAAAAACTGTTTTTT	CASSRFSGQVSDIGEKLFF	-	TRBD1	TRBV6-6	TRBJ1-4
TGTGCCAGCAGCTTAGGACTAGCGGGGGGGTACTCCTACAATGAGCAGTTCTTC	CASSLGLAGGYSYNEQFF	-	TRBD2	TRBV7-9	TRBJ2-1
TGTGCCAGCAGCTTAAGCCGAGGGGGACTAGCGGGCAGGTACAATGAGCAGTTCTTC	CASSLSRGGLAGRYNEQFF	-	TRBD2	TRBV7-9	TRBJ2-1
TGTGCCAGTAGTATTGGAGGGAGGGCCTGGGCCGGGGAGCTGTTTTTT	CASSIGGRAWAGELFF	-	TRBD2	TRBV19	TRBJ2-2
TGTGCCAGCAGGTCCGGGACATCTCAAGAGACCCAGTACTTC	CASRSGTSQETQYF	once	-	TRBV6-5	TRBJ2-5
TGTGCCAGCAGCGGATTGGCGGGAGTAGATACGCAGTATTTT	CASSGLAGVDTQYF	once	TRBD2	TRBV9	TRBJ2-3
TGTGCCAGCAGTCCGACTTTCAGCTCCTACAATGAGCAGTTCTTC	CASSPTFSSYNEQFF	-	-	TRBV6-5	TRBJ2-1
TGTGCCAGCAGCCGCATGACGGGGGCCTCGGGCTACACCTTC	CASSRMTGASGYTF	-	-	TRBV11-2	TRBJ1-2
TGTGCCAGTAGTATAGGGCAGGGTTATGGGGCCAACGTCCTGACTTTC	CASSIGQGYGANVLTF	-	-	TRBV19	TRBJ2-6
TGTGCCACCGGCTCCGGGGATAATCTATGGGGCTACACCTTC	CATGSGDNLWGYTF	-	-	TRBV15	TRBJ1-2
TGTGCCAGCAGCCACGGACTAGCGGGAGCCCAAGAGACCCAGTACTTC	CASSHGLAGAQETQYF	-	TRBD2	TRBV3-1/TRBV3-2	TRBJ2-5
TGTGCCACCAAACTAGCGGAAAGTAGCACAGATACGCAGTATTTT	CATKLAESSTDTQYF	-	TRBD2	TRBV10-3	TRBJ2-3
TGCGCCGCCAGGGACAGGGGGTACTATGGCTACACCTTC	CAARDRGYYGYTF	-	TRBD1	TRBV10-2	TRBJ1-2
TGTGCCAGCAGTAGCCCCCCCGGGAGCCGGCGGACTGAAGCTTTCTTT	CASSSPPGSRRTEAFF	-	-	TRBV6-2/TRBV6-3	TRBJ1-1
TGTGCCAGCAGTTACGACAGGGAGACGTCACGGCCAGATACGCAGTATTTT	CASSYDRETSRPDTQYF	-	TRBD1	TRBV28	TRBJ2-3
TGTGCCAGCATGCCTGGACGAGCGAGTAATGAAAAACTGTTTTTT	CASMPGRASNEKLFF	-	-	TRBV7-9	TRBJ1-4
TGTGCCACCCAACAGGGGGATACGCAGTATTTT	CATQQGDTQYF	-	TRBD1	TRBV24-1	TRBJ2-3